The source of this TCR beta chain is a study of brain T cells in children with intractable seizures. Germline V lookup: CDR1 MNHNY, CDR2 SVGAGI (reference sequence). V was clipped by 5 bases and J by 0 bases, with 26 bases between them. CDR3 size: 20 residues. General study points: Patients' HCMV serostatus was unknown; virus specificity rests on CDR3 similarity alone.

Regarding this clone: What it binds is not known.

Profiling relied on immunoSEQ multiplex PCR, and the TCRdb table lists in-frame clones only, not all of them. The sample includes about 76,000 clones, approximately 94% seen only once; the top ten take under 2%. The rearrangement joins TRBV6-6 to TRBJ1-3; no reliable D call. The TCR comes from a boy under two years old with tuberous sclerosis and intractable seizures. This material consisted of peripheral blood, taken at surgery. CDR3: CASSGSGRKTRIYSGNTIYF. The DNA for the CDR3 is TGTGCCAGCAGTGGATCCGGGCGAAAAACACGGATCTACTCTGGAAACACCATATATTTT.